The source of this TCR beta chain is a study of early T cells in non-severe SARS-CoV-2 infection. Unique molecular identifiers tagged individual cDNA molecules. TCRdb re-derived calls from the 5' RACE reads in MiXCR, one entry per CDR3 protein. The sample has some 77,000 distinct CDR3 sequences; 16% are singletons. This clonotype has ten or more counts. Input material: whole blood. This TCR came from an adult who was a healthcare worker with PCR-confirmed SARS-CoV-2 infection or an uninfected control (not recorded which).

The CDR3: CASSGQRGTEAFF. CDR3 nucleotides: TGTGCCAGCAGCGGTCAGCGAGGCACTGAAGCTTTCTTT. This chain joins TRBV2 and TRBJ1-1; D remains unclear. V was shortened by 6 bases and J by 4 bases, with 12 bases between the two germline ends. The V gene's germline CDR1 is SNHLY and CDR2 FYNNEI. CDR3 length: 13 amino acids.